Listed below are T cell receptor beta chains from one sample, sequenced in a study of cytotoxic CD8 clonotypes in ibrutinib-treated CLL. TCRdb's table, derived via immunoSEQ multiplex PCR, lists solely in-frame clones and lacks some. The sample carries approximately 280,000 clones, 65% to 85% recorded once. The starting material was PBMCs, obtained at disease progression, from a patient treated with ibrutinib. These receptors were obtained from a human donor with chronic lymphocytic leukemia. CDR3s include the opening cysteine and the closing phenylalanine or tryptophan. The D gene is left open where the match is weak. Clone size, where shown, is once, few, many, or a class for clones that have expanded.

V gene	clone size	D gene	J gene	CDR3 protein	CDR3 DNA
TRBV5-4	.	.	TRBJ2-1	CASSPRASRARDEQFF	TGTGCCAGCAGCCCCAGGGCCAGCAGGGCGCGAGATGAGCAGTTCTTC
TRBV28	.	TRBD2	TRBJ2-7	CASSRGLSGRAGSSYEQYF	TGTGCCAGCAGCCGGGGACTTAGCGGGAGGGCGGGGAGCTCCTACGAGCAGTACTTC
TRBV29-1	.	.	TRBJ2-5	CSVGREQETQYF	TGCAGCGTTGGCAGGGAGCAAGAGACCCAGTACTTC
TRBV13	.	.	TRBJ2-3	CASSLAGAGTSTDTQYF	TGTGCCAGCAGCTTAGCAGGTGCAGGGACTAGCACAGATACGCAGTATTTT
TRBV5-4	.	TRBD2	TRBJ2-4	CASSFAGGPAKNIQYF	TGTGCCAGCAGCTTTGCGGGAGGGCCGGCCAAAAACATTCAGTACTTC
TRBV7-6	.	.	TRBJ2-3	CASSLRPSAIQGTDTQYF	TGTGCCAGCAGCTTAAGGCCTAGCGCGATTCAAGGCACAGATACGCAGTATTTT
TRBV9	.	TRBD1	TRBJ2-2	CASSLWDSPPRELFF	TGTGCCAGCAGCCTGTGGGACAGTCCCCCCCGGGAGCTGTTTTTT
TRBV11-2	once	.	TRBJ2-2	CASSTNQGLPGELFF	TGTGCCAGCAGCACCAATCAGGGCCTACCCGGGGAGCTGTTTTTT
TRBV7-9	.	TRBD1	TRBJ2-7	CASSGADRELYEQYF	TGTGCCAGCAGTGGAGCGGACAGGGAGTTGTACGAGCAGTACTTC
TRBV9	once	.	TRBJ2-7	CASSVNLRDFDVQYF	TGTGCCAGCAGCGTAAACCTCCGGGACTTCGATGTGCAGTACTTC